This T cell receptor (beta chain) was found in a study of early T cells in non-severe SARS-CoV-2 infection. Across the whole study: Bulk RNA isolated from unsorted whole blood underwent sequencing; chains were not paired. Regarding the study as a whole: Private and CD4 specificities were missed by VDJdb matching, skewed to anti-spike CD8.

This clonotype was seen a few times. Its target is unknown. Attachment of unique molecular identifiers was made to individual cDNA molecules. TCRdb reprocessed the 5' RACE reads via MiXCR and lists one record per CDR3 protein. The table lists under 70,000 distinct CDR3 sequences, 4.5% to 7.5% of them singletons. The CDR3 spans 14 residues. Trimming cost V 5 bases and J 10 bases; bases outside gene matches: 7. The TCR comes from an adult who was a healthcare worker with PCR-confirmed SARS-CoV-2 infection or an uninfected control (not recorded which). The sequences come from whole blood, collected at baseline. V gene TRBV12-3 or TRBV12-4 combines with J gene TRBJ1-4, with TRBD1 matching 10 bases. CDR3 bases: TGTGCCAGCAGTACGGGACAGGGGCCTCTAAAACTGTTTTTT. It translates to CASSTGQGPLKLFF.